The 8 T cell receptor beta chains given below trace back to one sample, sequenced in a study of cytomegalovirus exposure and HLA in healthy donors (dated by TCRdb to about 2017). Library method: the immunoSEQ multiplex PCR assay. A mixture of 60 forward primers for TCR Vbeta segments and 13 reverse primers for TCR Jbeta segments was used in the multiplex PCR. Held by TCRdb, this immuneACCESS table contains in-frame sequences only and omits some clones. Under half of the omission traces to an unresolved V gene where checked; the cause of the rest is unknown. Here the sample has some 130,000 clones; 75% to 85% occur a single time. 1% of the sample comes from the top ten. The sequenced sample consisted of PBMCs. The receptors were sampled from a man aged 40-50 years in good health and CMV-seronegative.

The V and J genes are TRBV5-1 and TRBJ1-2; 10 bases map to TRBD1. V lost 0 bases and J lost 8; bases outside the gene matches: 13. This CDR3 has 17 amino acids. Germline CDR1 is SGHRS and CDR2 is YFSETQ. The CDR3 bases are TGCGCCAGCAGCTTGGTGGCGGGACAGGGGACTTCAGACGGCTACACCTTC. The encoded protein is CASSLVAGQGTSDGYTF.

This clone showed up just a few times. The rearrangement joins TRBV2 to TRBJ2-1; D unresolved. In germline, CDR1 is SNHLY, CDR2 FYNNEI. The V end was cut by 9 bases, the J end by 6 bases, with 12 bases between. The CDR3 runs 12 residues. CDR3 loop: CASQPLVNEQFF. The CDR3 bases are TGTGCCAGTCAGCCTCTAGTCAATGAGCAGTTCTTC.

This clone was counted a few times. The rearrangement uses TRBV5-3 and TRBJ1-3, with D possibly TRBD1 on 6 matching bases. TRBV5-3 is designated an ORF whose function remains uncertain. Trimming took 4 bases from V and 2 from J, leaving 16 bases between them. This CDR3 comprises 16 residues. CDR3 region: CARSAHREVAGNTIYF. CDR3 bases: TGTGCCAGAAGCGCCCACAGGGAAGTCGCTGGAAACACCATATATTTT.

This clone occurred a few times. The V and J genes are TRBV21-1 and TRBJ2-6; TRBD2, as called in the table, went unchecked against the DNA. TRBV21-1 is labeled a pseudogene. CDR3 size: 15 residues. The CDR3: CAHRDQLSGANVLTF. CDR3 DNA: TGTGCGCATAGAGATCAATTATCTGGGGCCAACGTCCTGACTTTC.

The chain combines TRBV5-1 with TRBJ1-4, with D unresolved. Between the trimmed V and J ends, which lost 3 bases and 8 bases, there was a span of 8 bases. The CDR3 covers 12 residues. Germline V CDR1 and CDR2: SGHRS, YFSETQ. For the CDR3, the DNA is TGCGCCAGCAGCTCAGGTCGGGAAAAACTGTTTTTT. Translating it yields CASSSGREKLFF. Full variable domain (outside the CDR3, taken from reference TRBV5-1 and TRBJ1-4): KAGVTQTPRYLIKTRGQQVTLSCSPISGHRSVSWYQQTPGQGLQFLFEYFSETQRNKGNFPGRFSGRQFSNSRSEMNVSTLELGDSALYLCASSSGREKLFFGSGTQLSVL.

The chain recombines TRBV15 with TRBJ1-2; D remains ambiguous. This CDR3 is 16 amino acids long. Germline V gene lookup returns CDR1 LNHNV and CDR2 YYDKDF (reference sequence). V was pared by 0 bases and J by 4 bases, with 15 bases between. The CDR3 loop reads CATSRDGVEHPYGYTF. The CDR3 DNA reads TGTGCCACCAGCAGAGATGGAGTGGAGCACCCCTATGGCTACACCTTC.

The V call is TRBV30, the J call TRBJ1-2; 8 bases agree with TRBD1. This CDR3 is built from 13 residues. The germline V gene encodes CDR1 GTSNPN and CDR2 SVGIG (reference sequence). Trimming cost V 2 bases and J 8 bases; bases outside gene matches: 7. The CDR3 DNA reads as TGTGCCTGGAGTCCCCAGACAGGGGTGGGCTACACCTTC. Translation gives CAWSPQTGVGYTF.

The CDR3 nucleotides are TGTGCCAGCAGTTATGACAGGGGCTATGGCTACACCTTC. Translated, it gives CASSYDRGYGYTF. The gene calls are TRBV6-5 and TRBJ1-2; 8 bases map to TRBD1. V lost 3 bases, J lost 4 bases, and 1 base stayed unmatched. The germline V gene has CDR1 MNHEY and CDR2 SVGAGI. The CDR3 contains 13 residues.